Only a few counts were recorded for the clone carrying this TCR beta chain. Unique molecular identifiers were incorporated when the TCRbeta library was constructed. TCRdb recomputed calls from the PCR reads with MiXCR, one row per CDR3 protein. Of about 500,000 distinct CDR3 sequences in the sample, 32% were seen once. This specimen comes from a study of T-cell reconstitution after alpha-beta-depleted transplantation in children. Source: PBMCs from the stem cell graft donor, taken from the stem cell graft. This receptor was taken from a human donor who donated a stem cell graft to a child with aplastic anemia.

The CDR3: CASSYRAVTDTQYF. The CDR3 DNA is TGTGCCAGCAGTTACAGGGCCGTCACAGATACGCAGTATTTT. The chain uses TRBV6-5 and TRBJ2-3; D is unclear. Germline loops: CDR1 MNHEY, CDR2 SVGAGI. This CDR3 contains 14 residues. The V gene lost 2 bases and the J gene lost 2 bases, with 8 bases spanning the gap.